This paragraph reports one T cell receptor (beta chain). Its antigen is as yet unknown. Between the trimmed V and J ends, which lost 2 bases and 6 bases, there was a span of 13 bases. CDR3 length: 14 amino acids. The germline V gene encodes CDR1 WSHSY and CDR2 SAAADI. The sample is drawn from a study of cytotoxic CD8 clonotypes in ibrutinib-treated CLL. The study, taken as a whole, reports: Public clonotypes were rare and shrank or held steady on treatment.

TCRdb's table, derived via immunoSEQ multiplex PCR, lists solely in-frame clones and lacks some. The data show about 130,000 clones, 84% seen once. The input for sequencing was PBMCs, taken after 24 months of ibrutinib treatment. The source of this sequence is a human donor with chronic lymphocytic leukemia. The chain carries TRBV10-2 and TRBJ1-1; no reliable D call. In DNA, the CDR3 is TGCGCCAGCAGTGAGGAGAAACGGGGATCTGAAGCTTTCTTT. This codes for CASSEEKRGSEAFF.